What follows are 23 T cell receptor beta chains derived from one specimen sequenced in a study of T-cell memory formation after mild COVID-19. TCRdb re-derived calls from the 5' RACE reads in MiXCR, one entry per CDR3 protein. The data contain roughly 250,000 distinct CDR3 sequences, less than 20% of them singletons. Sequencing used PBMCs or a T cell subset sorted from them (not recorded which). All receptors come from a man aged 18 to 30 who had mild COVID-19 (a few samples of this study predate the infection). Cell type and time point are not known.

This clonotype has a count of ten or more. V usage is TRBV6-2 or TRBV6-3 and J usage is TRBJ2-5, with D perhaps given as TRBD1 or TRBD2 (5 bases each). CDR3 length equals 17 residues. V dropped 2 bases and J dropped 5 bases, with 21 bases sitting between them. Germline V lookup: CDR1 MNHEY, CDR2 SVGEGT. The CDR3 loop is CASSYDGTAWRMETQYF. CDR3 sequence (DNA): TGTGCCAGCAGTTACGACGGGACGGCGTGGAGGATGGAGACCCAGTACTTC.

This clonotype was counted ten times or more. The chain links TRBV20-1 to TRBJ1-5, with 7 bases that match TRBD1. Trimming at V came to 0 bases and at J to 4 bases, leaving 6 bases not matched to a gene. This CDR3 has 15 amino acids. The germline V gene has CDR1 DFQATT and CDR2 SNEGSKA (reference sequence). CDR3 sequence: CSARDQDRENQPQHF. In DNA, the CDR3 is TGCAGTGCTAGAGATCAAGACAGGGAGAATCAGCCCCAGCATTTT.

The rearrangement links TRBV4-2 to TRBJ2-3; 9 bases are a match to TRBD2. The CDR3 is made up of 15 amino acids. V lost 4 bases and J lost 4; bases outside the gene matches: 6. Per germline, CDR1 LGHNA and CDR2 YNFKEQ. CDR3 in amino acids: CASSPASGGSDTQYF. As DNA, the CDR3 is TGTGCCAGCAGCCCGGCGAGCGGGGGGTCAGATACGCAGTATTTT.

This clonotype occurred a few times. At one end, the junction sequence differs from germline, possibly due to a read error. V is TRBV14 and J is TRBJ2-3, with TRBD2 identical over 9 bases. The CDR3 totals 15 residues. CDR1 SGHDN and CDR2 FVKESK come from the germline V gene. CDR3 in amino acids: CASRQTSGNTDTQYF. DNA for the CDR3: TGTGCCAGCCGCCAGACTAGCGGTAACACAGATACGCAGTATTTT.

The chain employs TRBV7-2 and TRBJ1-6, with no clear D. The CDR3 sequence is 13 residues long. CDR1 and CDR2 from the germline V gene are SGHTA and FQGNSA. V was pared by 5 bases and J by 4 bases, with 6 bases between. CDR3 DNA: TGTGCCAGCAGCCAGGTTTATAATTCACCCCTCCACTTT. It is translated as CASSQVYNSPLHF.

A few counts support this clonotype. V usage is TRBV6-2 or TRBV6-3 and J usage is TRBJ2-5; D possibly matches TRBD1 or TRBD2 (5 bases each). Trimming removed 7 bases at V and 4 bases at J, with 22 bases between. The CDR3 is made up of 16 amino acids. Germline V lookup: CDR1 MNHEY, CDR2 SVGEGT. CDR3 in DNA: TGTGCCAGCATTCAACGGGACGCCGGATGGGGAGAGACCCAGTACTTC. This translates into CASIQRDAGWGETQYF.

The chain recombines TRBV14 with TRBJ2-7; D call uncertain. Germline V gene sequence: CDR1 SGHDN, CDR2 FVKESK. The V gene lost 3 bases and the J gene lost 1 base, with 1 base spanning the gap. This CDR3 has 11 residues. In DNA, the CDR3 is TGTGCCAGCAGCCAGTCCTACGAGCAGTACGTC. Encoded protein: CASSQSYEQYV.

This clonotype was counted a few times. The V gene is TRBV20-1, the J gene TRBJ2-5, with unresolved D. In germline, CDR1 is DFQATT, CDR2 SNEGSKA (reference sequence). V lost 1 base and J lost 6, with 6 bases in between. The CDR3 sequence is 11 residues long. The CDR3 region has the DNA TGCAGTGCTAGAGCAGGCCAGACCCAGTACTTC. It yields the protein CSARAGQTQYF.

The chain uses TRBV12-3 or TRBV12-4 and TRBJ2-3; D ambiguous. The CDR3 sequence is 15 residues long. The V end lost 4 bases, the J end lost 0 bases, and 11 bases lay between the germline ends. The CDR3 DNA follows: TGTGCCAGCAGTTCCGATCCGGCTAGCACAGATACGCAGTATTTT. It codes for CASSSDPASTDTQYF.

This clonotype was observed many times. The chain is built from TRBV9 and TRBJ2-1; 9 bases match TRBD2. From germline, CDR1 is SGDLS and CDR2 YYNGEE. Trimming took 1 base from V and 6 from J; bases not matched to a gene: 5. CDR3 size: 15 residues. The CDR3 nucleotides read TGTGCCAGCAGCGTAACGGCGGGGGGGTTCAATGAGCAGTTCTTC. Its translation: CASSVTAGGFNEQFF.

The rearrangement joins TRBV4-3 to TRBJ1-2; possibly TRBD1 for D (5 bases). CDR3 length: 16 amino acids. The germline V and J ends were trimmed by 0 bases and 4 bases, with 15 bases remaining between them. The germline CDR1 and CDR2 sequences are LGHNA and YSLEER. CDR3: CASSQDRQGDPYGYTF. The CDR3, as DNA: TGCGCCAGCAGCCAAGATCGCCAGGGTGATCCCTATGGCTACACCTTC.

This rearrangement joins TRBV7-2 to TRBJ1-5, with 7 bases matching TRBD1. Germline lookup yields CDR1 SGHTA and CDR2 FQGNSA. V dropped 3 bases and J dropped 5; count of bases not matched to a gene: 10. The CDR3 consists of 16 residues. The CDR3 coding sequence is TGTGCCAGCAGCTTGGGACAGTTTGTATTTCATCAGCCCCAGCATTTT. Translation gives CASSLGQFVFHQPQHF.

This chain links TRBV30 with TRBJ1-2; D remains unclear. CDR3 length equals 12 residues. Germline CDR1 GTSNPN, CDR2 SVGIG (reference sequence). Trimming removed 2 bases at V and 8 bases at J, with 12 bases between. The CDR3 region is CAWSPAGRGYTF. In DNA form, the CDR3 reads TGTGCCTGGAGTCCCGCAGGACGGGGCTACACCTTC.

This clonotype was counted between two and nine times. The gene calls are TRBV6-5 and TRBJ2-2; 10 bases agree with TRBD2. This CDR3 contains 16 residues. V was pared by 7 bases and J by 7 bases, with 12 bases of the junction left unmatched. Germline V gives CDR1 MNHEY, CDR2 SVGAGI. This CDR3 is CASIRLAGAEGGELFF. The CDR3 region has the DNA TGTGCCAGCATTCGGCTAGCGGGGGCAGAGGGCGGGGAGCTGTTTTTT.

Concerning this clonotype: A much larger clonotype is one base distant, so this may be a read error. J is TRBJ1-1 and V is TRBV7-9; 7 nucleotides align to TRBD1. V shed 3 bases and J 3 bases; nucleotides not matched to a gene: 1. Looked up from germline, CDR1 is SEHNR and CDR2 is FQNEAQ (reference sequence). The CDR3 consists of 13 residues. The CDR3 loop is CASSFQGDTEAFF. CDR3 bases: TGTGCCAGCAGCTTCCAGGGGGACACTGAAGCTTTCTTT.

This clonotype came up a few times. The chain joins TRBV5-1 to TRBJ1-1; no firm D call. The V gene's germline CDR1 is SGHRS and CDR2 YFSETQ. The CDR3 has 16 amino acids. The V end lost 4 bases, the J end lost 7 bases, and 23 bases lay between the germline ends. CDR3: CASSPRVSASQDEAFF. CDR3 bases: TGCGCCAGCAGCCCCCGGGTGTCGGCCAGCCAAGATGAAGCTTTCTTT.

This clonotype was observed a few times. This sequence joins TRBV5-6 and TRBJ2-7; 8 bases fit TRBD1. Germline V gene data show CDR1 as SGHDT and CDR2 as YYEEEE. J lost 7 bases, V lost 0 bases, and 6 bases had no gene match. The CDR3 has 14 amino acids. In DNA form, the CDR3 reads TGTGCCAGCAGCTTGGCCGGACAGGGTTGGGAGCAGTACGTC. Translated: CASSLAGQGWEQYV.

The rearrangement links TRBV4-1 to TRBJ1-5, with no clear D. Germline values: CDR1 MGHRA, CDR2 YSYEKL. The CDR3 length is 12 residues. V lost 5 bases to trimming and J lost 6 bases, with 8 bases between them. The CDR3 reads CASSKVGQPQHF. CDR3 sequence (DNA): TGCGCCAGCAGCAAAGTGGGTCAGCCCCAGCATTTT.

V and J are TRBV7-2 and TRBJ2-1; 8 nucleotides agree with TRBD1. V lost 2 bases to trimming and J lost 5 bases; unmatched junction nucleotides: 8. The germline gives CDR1 SGHTA, CDR2 FQGNSA. CDR3 length: 16 residues. In DNA form, the CDR3 reads TGTGCCAGCAGCTTATATGCGACAGGGGACCACAATGAGCAGTTCTTC. Translation: CASSLYATGDHNEQFF.

The chain has TRBV20-1 and TRBJ2-5; D is possibly TRBD2 (5 bases). Germline V CDR1 and CDR2: DFQATT, SNEGSKA (reference sequence). Between the trimmed V and J ends, which lost 8 bases and 6 bases, there was a span of 19 bases. This CDR3 is built from 13 residues. CDR3 in DNA: TGCAGTCTTGCTCTCTCGGGGTCCCAGACCCAGTACTTC. Its translation is CSLALSGSQTQYF.

The chain uses TRBV6-5 and TRBJ2-3; a possible D gene is TRBD1 (6 bases). Germline V gene data show CDR1 as MNHEY and CDR2 as SVGAGI. The CDR3 length is 15 residues. Trimming removed 0 bases at V and 2 bases at J, with 9 bases between. The CDR3 nucleotides are TGTGCCAGCAGTTACTCAGAGGGGGACACAGATACGCAGTATTTT. Protein sequence: CASSYSEGDTDTQYF.

The chain employs TRBV19 and TRBJ2-3, with 8 positions matching TRBD2. The CDR3 extends over 14 amino acids. J was trimmed by 4 bases and V by 9 bases; bases with no gene match: 9. The V gene's germline CDR1 is LNHDA and CDR2 SQIVND (reference sequence). The CDR3 here is CASSLRTSPDTQYF. The CDR3 DNA reads TGTGCCAGCAGCCTCCGGACTAGCCCAGATACGCAGTATTTT.

CDR3 residues: CASSLRFDMAEKLFF. DNA of the CDR3: TGTGCCAGCAGCTTAAGGTTTGACATGGCGGAAAAACTGTTTTTT. The rearrangement links TRBV7-2 to TRBJ1-4; D gene uncertain. The CDR3 consists of 15 residues. The germline V and J ends were trimmed by 2 bases and 8 bases, with 15 bases remaining between them. Germline V CDR1 and CDR2: SGHTA, FQGNSA.